This T cell receptor (beta chain) emerged from a study of beta chain features in type 1 diabetes. Study-level results: PCR might pick shorter templates more often, in the same way for patients and controls.

Per germline, CDR1 SGHTA and CDR2 FQGNSA. The CDR3 extends over 16 amino acids. Trimming at V came to 2 bases and at J to 2 bases, leaving 5 bases not matched to a gene. Concerning this clone itself: What it binds is not known.

Reverse transcription of all isolated RNA meant that expressed TCRB transcripts were sequenced. Sequencing used immunoSEQ multiplex PCR; TCRdb keeps in-frame clones, though not all of them. The table lists under 500,000 clones, 30% of them singletons. Purity (above 98%) was reached by all sorted populations. The V call is TRBV7-2, the J call TRBJ2-7, with 11 bases aligning to TRBD2. Sequenced: naive CD4+ T cells from blood. The origin of this receptor is a man aged 18 to 30 in good health. The CDR3 bases are TGTGCCAGCAGCTTACGCGCTAGCGGGAGGACCTACGAGCAGTACTTC. Amino acids: CASSLRASGRTYEQYF.